Sequencing of this T cell receptor beta chain was carried out in a study of CD8 T cells in Susac syndrome. The CD8+ and CD4+ T cells were negatively isolated, with the TEMRA cells enriched by FACS. RNA was extracted with the RNeasy kit, and a quantity of about 0.5 to 1 ug was reverse transcribed using random hexamers. Multiplex PCR with immunoSEQ amplified the TCR beta CDR3 across 54 Vbeta and 13 Jbeta. TCRdb called the immunoSEQ multiplex PCR reads again in MiXCR, with one record for every CDR3 protein. The sample holds around 200,000 distinct CDR3 sequences, about 94% seen once. Germline V lookup: CDR1 SGHRS, CDR2 YFSETQ. The CDR3 extends over 15 amino acids. Trimming removed 5 bases at V and 1 base at J, with 16 bases between.

The origin of this receptor is a human donor with multiple sclerosis. Sequenced sample: CD4+ T cells from PBMCs. This rearrangement joins TRBV5-1 to TRBJ2-7, with a tentative D call TRBD1 (6 bases). CDR3 sequence (DNA): TGCGCCAGCAGGTTCGGGACAACAATATCCTACGAGCAGTACTTC. It codes for CASRFGTTISYEQYF.